This T cell receptor (beta chain) was sequenced during a study of blood T cell repertoires in COVID-19. Turning to the study itself: The United States, Italy and Spain supplied acute and convalescent COVID-19 samples.

J was trimmed by 3 bases and V by 5 bases; bases with no gene match: 6. Germline V gives CDR1 MNHEY, CDR2 SMNVEV (reference sequence). The CDR3 totals 15 residues. Profiling relied on immunoSEQ multiplex PCR, and the TCRdb table lists in-frame clones only, not all of them. The sample carries some 68,000 clones, 91% recorded once. This clone was picked up one time. What was sequenced was peripheral blood. This sequence joins TRBV27 and TRBJ2-7; 11 nucleotides line up with TRBD1. The source is a man in his forties with COVID-19, enrolled during active disease. This CDR3 is CASSRIGTGGYEQYF. The CDR3, as DNA: TGTGCCAGCAGTCGAATCGGGACAGGGGGCTACGAGCAGTACTTC.